A selection of T cell receptor beta chains follows, all from one sample in a study of identifying expanded T cells in peripheral blood. This table comes from immunoSEQ multiplex PCR, and its TCRdb copy is limited to in-frame clones, with some not included. Counted here are 100,000 to 150,000 clones, around nine tenths occurring once; the ten biggest clones make up about 8%. Source material: blood. All receptors come from a person aged 18-70 years in good health. Each CDR3 is given without its conserved first and last residue. Fields, in order: CDR3 protein, V gene, CDR3 length, clone size, D gene. D genes are given only for firm matches. Expanded clones are given a class, and other clones once, few, many or no size at all.

CDR3: ASGLETNYGYT
V: TRBV7-9
length: 11
size: .
D: .

CDR3: ASSPSPTGELF
V: TRBV11-3
length: 11
size: .
D: .

CDR3: ASMSRIQETQY
V: TRBV19
length: 11
size: .
D: .

CDR3: AWRFRLSGNTIY
V: TRBV30
length: 12
size: .
D: .

CDR3: ASSQGNEQF
V: TRBV7-9
length: 9
size: .
D: .

CDR3: ASSQGPEQGRSEQY
V: TRBV4-1
length: 14
size: .
D: .

CDR3: ASSQVRSGTDTQY
V: TRBV4-1
length: 13
size: .
D: .

CDR3: ASKVAGGGIYEQY
V: TRBV5-1
length: 13
size: .
D: TRBD2

CDR3: ASRGGSGYT
V: TRBV19
length: 9
size: .
D: .

CDR3: ASSPGTGEFPPLH
V: TRBV7-6
length: 13
size: .
D: TRBD1

CDR3: ASSPLWGQGAKNIQY
V: TRBV19
length: 15
size: .
D: TRBD1

CDR3: ASSQDWGTEAF
V: TRBV4-3
length: 11
size: .
D: .

CDR3: ASSQEIRDHYNEQF
V: TRBV5-1
length: 14
size: .
D: .

CDR3: ASSPRQGLEGGYT
V: TRBV18
length: 13
size: .
D: TRBD1

CDR3: ASSLMAGDRETQY
V: TRBV7-3
length: 13
size: .
D: .

CDR3: SVEGTANEKLF
V: TRBV29-1
length: 11
size: .
D: .

CDR3: ASRGAVANTGELF
V: TRBV28
length: 13
size: once
D: .

CDR3: ASSPTTISGSFSYNEQF
V: TRBV18
length: 17
size: .
D: TRBD2

CDR3: ASSMRPGTGTGANVLT
V: TRBV2
length: 16
size: .
D: TRBD1

CDR3: ASIIIAGAYEQY
V: TRBV11-3
length: 12
size: .
D: TRBD2

CDR3: ASSYAATEAF
V: TRBV6-5
length: 10
size: .
D: .

CDR3: ASSLELTGDPSREQY
V: TRBV7-6
length: 15
size: .
D: TRBD1

CDR3: ASSGGLAGHNEQF
V: TRBV5-1
length: 13
size: .
D: TRBD2

CDR3: AWSVAGRRNTEAF
V: TRBV30
length: 13
size: .
D: .

CDR3: ASSLEGGLDTQY
V: TRBV7-2
length: 12
size: .
D: .

CDR3: ASRSRPTDTQY
V: TRBV2
length: 11
size: .
D: .

CDR3: ASRPLRLPYEQY
V: TRBV11-2
length: 12
size: .
D: .

CDR3: ASRPGQGSHEQY
V: TRBV19
length: 12
size: .
D: TRBD1

CDR3: AWSQGLLYYGYT
V: TRBV30
length: 12
size: .
D: .

CDR3: ASSSYSGGKLF
V: TRBV11-2
length: 11
size: .
D: .

CDR3: ASSSTWDQPQH
V: TRBV7-8
length: 11
size: .
D: .